This TCR beta chain was retrieved from a study of control samples from healthy donors and cancer patients. The protocol was immunoSEQ multiplex PCR, while the TCRdb copy is restricted to in-frame clones and leaves out a portion. The sample consists of some 170,000 clones, approximately 94% of them appearing once. Per germline, CDR1 ENHRY and CDR2 SYGVKD. The CDR3 covers 14 residues. Trimming shortened V by 3 bases and J by 2 bases, and 10 bases separated the two germline ends. The TCR was taken from a man aged 60 to 69 with colorectal cancer. Sequenced sample: PBMCs. The chain employs TRBV10-3 and TRBJ1-1; D gene ambiguous. The CDR3 DNA is TGTGCCATCAGTGACCTAGGGCCCAACACTGAAGCTTTCTTT. Translation gives CAISDLGPNTEAFF.